This TCR beta chain originates from a study of blood T cell repertoires in COVID-19. Trimming took off 4 bases at V and 2 bases at J, with 13 bases between the two ends. Germline loops: CDR1 SGHRS, CDR2 YFSETQ. The CDR3 totals 14 residues. Original processing methods: The assay estimated nucleated cells by amplifying reference gene primers. The protocol was immunoSEQ multiplex PCR, while the TCRdb copy is restricted to in-frame clones and leaves out a portion. From that table come the V and J calls and clone size; the DNA was used to work out D and trimming. The sample records more than 25,000 clones, 80% to 90% being singletons.

The receptor was isolated from a human donor in a cohort sampled during active COVID-19. This sequence joins TRBV5-1 and TRBJ2-7; possible D gene TRBD2, 6 bases. What was sequenced was peripheral blood. DNA for the CDR3: TGCGCCAGCAGCCGCGACTCTAGCGCCTACGAGCAGTACTTC. Translation gives CASSRDSSAYEQYF.